The 26 T cell receptor beta chains listed next were all sequenced from one sample in a study of OX40 agonist ivuxolimab in advanced cancers. The protocol was immunoSEQ multiplex PCR, while the TCRdb copy is restricted to in-frame clones and leaves out a portion. The sample carries 75,000 to 95,000 clones, about 90% recorded once. Sequencing was performed on CD4+ or CD8+ T cells sorted from blood, taken in a trial of the OX40 agonist ivuxolimab. These receptor sequences come from an adult with an advanced solid tumor such as melanoma, head and neck, liver or kidney cancer.

The chain recombines TRBV2 with TRBJ1-5; D may be TRBD1 (6 bases). The germline V and J ends were trimmed by 1 base and 5 bases, with 12 bases remaining between them. The V gene's germline CDR1 is SNHLY and CDR2 FYNNEI. CDR3 length: 15 amino acids. The CDR3 coding sequence is TGTGCCAGCAGTGAAGGCAGGGGAGGCGATCAGCCCCAGCATTTT. This gives the protein CASSEGRGGDQPQHF.

This clone was detected once. The chain combines TRBV7-6 with TRBJ2-7; TRBD1 matches 7 bases. This CDR3 has 14 amino acids. Germline trimming cut 1 base from V and 6 bases from J; bases unmatched to any gene: 6. Germline assignment: CDR1 SGHVS and CDR2 FNYEAQ. The CDR3, as DNA: TGTGCCAGCAGCTTAGGCACAGGGGCGCGCGAGCAGTACTTC. It translates to CASSLGTGAREQYF.

CDR3 nucleotides: TGTGCCAGCAGCTTAAGTATTTTCCAGCCCCAGCATTTT. It encodes CASSLSIFQPQHF. The J gene is TRBJ1-5, the V gene TRBV7-3; D is uncertain. V was trimmed by 1 base and J by 7 bases, leaving 8 bases between them. The germline gives CDR1 SGHTA, CDR2 FQGTGA. There are 13 residues in the CDR3.

V usage is TRBV7-9 and J usage is TRBJ2-7; 9 bases fit TRBD2. Germline trimming cut 5 bases from V and 3 bases from J; bases unmatched to any gene: 17. From germline, CDR1 is SEHNR and CDR2 FQNEAQ (reference sequence). The CDR3 spans 18 residues. CDR3 in DNA: TGTGCCAGCAGCCCCAAGAGCCTAGCGGGAACTCACCACTACGAGCAGTACTTC. Protein: CASSPKSLAGTHHYEQYF.

The J gene is TRBJ2-7, the V gene TRBV7-2; 7 bases match TRBD1. CDR3 length: 19 residues. Trimming at V came to 2 bases and at J to 0 bases, leaving 16 bases not matched to a gene. Germline loops: CDR1 SGHTA, CDR2 FQGNSA. The CDR3 protein is CASSLRGGTPLGFSYEQYF. CDR3 in DNA: TGTGCCAGCAGCTTACGAGGGGGCACCCCACTGGGCTTCTCCTACGAGCAGTACTTC.

The rearrangement uses TRBV7-6 and TRBJ2-3; D is uncertain. The V end lost 0 bases, the J end lost 2 bases, and 12 bases lay between the germline ends. This CDR3 contains 16 residues. Germline CDR1 and CDR2: SGHVS and FNYEAQ. The CDR3 DNA sequence: TGTGCCAGCAGCTTAGCGGGGTCGCCCTACACAGATACGCAGTATTTT. It specifies CASSLAGSPYTDTQYF.

V usage is TRBV5-4 and J usage is TRBJ1-2; D remains unclear. The CDR3 extends over 14 amino acids. The V end was cut by 0 bases, the J end by 4 bases, with 10 bases between. Germline assignment: CDR1 SGHNT and CDR2 YYREEE (reference sequence). This chain's CDR3 is CASSLVGYRYGYTF. CDR3 DNA sequence: TGTGCCAGCAGCTTGGTGGGGTACCGCTATGGCTACACCTTC.

The chain joins TRBV7-2 to TRBJ1-2; 7 bases fit TRBD1. The ends lost 5 bases at V and 8 bases at J; junction bases unmatched: 5. CDR1 SGHTA and CDR2 FQGNSA come from the germline V gene. This CDR3 has 12 residues. The CDR3 spells CASSLTGYGYTF. The CDR3 DNA follows: TGTGCCAGCAGCCTGACAGGGTACGGCTACACCTTC.

The chain joins TRBV7-3 to TRBJ2-7, with 10 nucleotides matching TRBD2. This CDR3 region has 18 residues. Trimming cost V 2 bases and J 3 bases; bases outside gene matches: 13. CDR1 and CDR2 from the germline V gene are SGHTA and FQGTGA. As DNA, the CDR3 is TGTGCCAGCAGCTTATACCCCTCACTAGCGGGAAAAAGCTACGAGCAGTACTTC. It codes for CASSLYPSLAGKSYEQYF.

The chain couples TRBV13 to TRBJ1-3; D uncertain. Germline V gene lookup returns CDR1 PRHDT and CDR2 FYEKMQ (reference sequence). The CDR3 extends over 14 amino acids. Trimming shortened V by 2 bases and J by 0 bases, and 5 bases separated the two germline ends. CDR3 sequence reads: CASSLSISGNTIYF. The DNA of the CDR3 is TGTGCCAGCAGCTTATCAATCTCTGGAAACACCATATATTTT.

This chain joins TRBV11-2 and TRBJ1-1, with D unclear. The CDR3 consists of 13 residues. V was shortened by 2 bases and J by 3 bases, with 7 bases between the two germline ends. Germline V lookup: CDR1 SGHAT, CDR2 FQNNGV. The CDR3 loop is CASSLSLYTEAFF. CDR3 nucleotide sequence: TGTGCCAGCAGCTTATCGCTCTACACTGAAGCTTTCTTT.

This clone appeared a single time. The V and J genes are TRBV7-8 and TRBJ2-7; D unresolved. V lost 2 bases to trimming and J lost 3 bases, with 11 bases between them. This CDR3 is 14 amino acids long. Per the germline V gene, CDR1 is SGHVS and CDR2 is FQNEAQ. The CDR3 nucleotides read TGTGCCAGCAGCTTAATTAATCCAGTCTACGAGCAGTACTTC. Amino acids: CASSLINPVYEQYF.

The chain recombines TRBV2 with TRBJ1-2; D unclear. Germline V gene lookup returns CDR1 SNHLY and CDR2 FYNNEI. V gave up 1 base and J gave up 1 base, with 7 bases separating them. The CDR3 is made up of 14 amino acids. The CDR3 loop is CASSEEVLNYGYTF. The CDR3 DNA reads as TGTGCCAGCAGTGAAGAAGTCCTTAACTATGGCTACACCTTC.

The rearrangement links TRBV2 to TRBJ2-7, with D possibly TRBD1 on 6 matching bases. Between the trimmed V and J ends, which lost 8 bases and 4 bases, there was a span of 24 bases. CDR1 and CDR2 (germline): SNHLY, FYNNEI. The CDR3 totals 16 residues. CDR3 protein: CASYSSGRAGDYEQYF. The DNA of the CDR3 is TGTGCCAGCTACTCCTCGGGCCGGGCAGGGGATTACGAGCAGTACTTC.

This clone was recorded once. The gene calls are TRBV2 and TRBJ1-4; D is perhaps TRBD1 (5 bases). The CDR3 runs to 13 residues. Germline V gives CDR1 SNHLY, CDR2 FYNNEI. V lost 5 bases to trimming and J lost 5 bases, with 9 bases between them. The CDR3 DNA is TGTGCCAGCAGTACTGACAGCAATGAAAAACTGTTTTTT. Protein: CASSTDSNEKLFF. The variable domain in full, completed from reference TRBV2 and TRBJ1-4, reads EPEVTQTPSHQVTQMGQEVILRCVPISNHLYFYWYRQILGQKVEFLVSFYNNEISEKSEIFDDQFSVERPDGSNFTLKIRSTKLEDSAMYFCASSTDSNEKLFFGSGTQLSVL.

The chain uses TRBV7-2 and TRBJ1-3; D ambiguous. The CDR3 runs 16 residues. V was clipped by 7 bases and J by 0 bases, with 16 bases between them. Per germline, CDR1 SGHTA and CDR2 FQGNSA. Written as DNA, the CDR3 is TGTGCCAGCACCTCCCTTAAGATTAGCTCTGGAAACACCATATATTTT. This codes for CASTSLKISSGNTIYF.

The V call is TRBV6-9, the J call TRBJ2-6; D possibly corresponds to TRBD2 (7 bases). V lost 0 bases, J lost 3 bases, and 15 bases lay in between. There are 18 residues in the CDR3. The germline V gene has CDR1 MNHGY and CDR2 SVAAGI. The CDR3 loop is CASSYSGGAPFGANVLTF. The CDR3 nucleotides are TGTGCCAGCAGTTATTCGGGGGGGGCCCCATTTGGGGCCAACGTCCTGACTTTC.

The V call is TRBV11-2, the J call TRBJ2-3; 9 positions agree with TRBD2. The CDR3 length is 15 residues. Trimming took 5 bases from V and 2 from J; bases not matched to a gene: 5. Germline V lookup: CDR1 SGHAT, CDR2 FQNNGV. The CDR3 reads CASSPGLAFTDTQYF. CDR3 nucleotide sequence: TGTGCCAGCAGCCCCGGACTAGCGTTCACAGATACGCAGTATTTT.

The gene calls are TRBV21-1 and TRBJ2-7. TRBV21-1 constitutes a pseudogene. The CDR3 consists of 13 residues. The CDR3 spells CASSFRGLGEQYF. The DNA for the CDR3 is TGTGCCAGCAGCTTCCGGGGGCTGGGGGAGCAGTACTTC.

This clone was recorded a few times. This chain joins TRBV2 and TRBJ1-3; 7 bases fit TRBD1. V lost 6 bases and J lost 4; bases outside the gene matches: 9. Germline CDR1 and CDR2: SNHLY and FYNNEI. The CDR3 has 15 amino acids. CDR3 in DNA: TGTGCCAGCAGCGACTTCTTGACAGGGGGAAACACCATATATTTT. Translating gives CASSDFLTGGNTIYF.

The rearrangement uses TRBV5-1 and TRBJ2-1, with TRBD2 matching over 10 bases. The CDR3 covers 15 residues. V was pared by 5 bases and J by 2 bases, with 4 bases of the junction left unmatched. CDR1 is SGHRS and CDR2 is YFSETQ in the germline V gene. The CDR3 DNA is TGCGCCAGCAGTCGGACTAGCGGAACCTACAATGAGCAGTTCTTC. Translated: CASSRTSGTYNEQFF.

The V gene is TRBV6-1, the J gene TRBJ2-3, with TRBD1 matching over 12 bases. Germline values: CDR1 MNHNS, CDR2 SASEGT. CDR3 size: 15 residues. Germline trimming cut 5 bases from V and 6 bases from J; bases unmatched to any gene: 6. The CDR3 region is CASSSRDRGRDTQYF. DNA for the CDR3: TGTGCCAGCAGTTCCCGGGACAGGGGGCGGGATACGCAGTATTTT.

The chain combines TRBV28 with TRBJ1-1; TRBD1 is a possible D gene (5 bases). The germline gives CDR1 MDHEN, CDR2 SYDVKM. V lost 3 bases and J lost 1, with 15 bases in between. This CDR3 has 16 residues. CDR3 DNA: TGTGCCAGCAGTTTTGGTGTGGGGGGAGGGAACACTGAAGCTTTCTTT. It encodes CASSFGVGGGNTEAFF.

This sequence joins TRBV28 and TRBJ2-7, with a possible D match to TRBD1 (6 bases). The CDR3 runs to 17 residues. Germline assignment: CDR1 MDHEN and CDR2 SYDVKM. Between the trimmed V and J ends, which lost 3 bases and 5 bases, there was a span of 23 bases. CDR3 coding DNA: TGTGCCAGCAGTTTCCCCGCTGGGGGCTTAGTATACAACGAGCAGTACTTC. The encoded protein is CASSFPAGGLVYNEQYF.

CDR3 loop: CASSLEGRRTLTEAFF. In DNA, the CDR3 is TGTGCCAGCAGCTTAGAGGGGCGCAGGACCTTAACTGAAGCTTTCTTT. The rearrangement links TRBV7-6 to TRBJ1-1; possible D gene TRBD1, 5 bases. The ends were cut back, 1 base at V and 5 bases at J, with 17 bases in the middle. The CDR3 contains 16 residues. Germline V gene lookup returns CDR1 SGHVS and CDR2 FNYEAQ.

The sample holds a few counts of this clone. Other nucleotide sequences in the sample specify the same CDR3. V usage is TRBV5-1 and J usage is TRBJ1-1, with D possibly TRBD1 on 5 matching bases. Trimming took 4 bases from V and 2 from J, leaving 9 bases between them. Per the germline V gene, CDR1 is SGHRS and CDR2 is YFSETQ. The CDR3 has 13 amino acids. The CDR3 DNA is TGCGCCAGCAGCGAGCAGGGAAACACTGAAGCTTTCTTT. This translates into CASSEQGNTEAFF.